This T cell receptor beta chain was obtained from a study of blood T cell repertoires in COVID-19. About the research overall: Italy, Spain and the United States were the sources of the convalescent and acute COVID-19 samples. The cDNA or gDNA used as material had been derived from T cells, B-cell-depleted T cells, or PBMCs.

The study recruited people aged roughly 18 to 100 years across approximately 25 US areas. Participant reports of clinical history set cohort assignment. TCRdb keeps only in-frame clones here, not all; method: immunoSEQ multiplex PCR. Of some 330,000 clones detected, 92% appear once; the ten largest clones hold approximately 18%. The V end lost 5 bases, the J end lost 7 bases, and 15 bases lay between the germline ends. Germline V CDR1 and CDR2: SNHLY, FYNNEI. The length of the CDR3 is 15 residues. The sequenced material came from PBMCs or T cells enriched from blood (not recorded which). This sequence was found in a woman in her twenties or thirties who had recovered from COVID-19. The chain uses TRBV2 and TRBJ1-6; perhaps TRBD1 as D (6 bases). CDR3 DNA: TGTGCCAGCAGTCGGGACACCGGGACAAATTCACCCCTCCACTTT. The encoded protein is CASSRDTGTNSPLHF.